Below are 25 T cell receptor beta chains sequenced from a single sample in a study of radiotherapy plus CTLA-4 blockade in lung cancer. Sequencing used immunoSEQ multiplex PCR; TCRdb keeps in-frame clones, though not all of them. The sample has tens of thousands of clones, 78% seen once; the top ten hold 3.5% to 4.5%. The source material was peripheral blood, sampled from a patient treated with radiotherapy plus ipilimumab. These receptor sequences come from a human donor with non-small cell lung cancer who had a partial response to radiotherapy plus ipilimumab. Some clones in this sample may be carry-over from other donors' samples.

This sequence joins TRBV28 and TRBJ1-1, with D possibly TRBD1 on 6 matching bases. There are 14 residues in the CDR3. The germline V gene has CDR1 MDHEN and CDR2 SYDVKM. V was cut by 5 bases and J by 4 bases, with 14 bases left in between. The CDR3 sequence: CASSPPGRGTEAFF. The CDR3 DNA follows: TGTGCCAGCAGTCCCCCGGGCAGGGGCACTGAAGCTTTCTTT.

The rearrangement joins TRBV9 to TRBJ1-1, with 9 positions matching TRBD1. Losses at the gene ends were 0 bases for V and 1 base for J; bases not matched to a gene: 7. This CDR3 contains 17 residues. The V gene's germline CDR1 is SGDLS and CDR2 YYNGEE. DNA for the CDR3: TGTGCCAGCAGCGTAGCCGGACAGGGGAGAGGGAACACTGAAGCTTTCTTT. Translating it yields CASSVAGQGRGNTEAFF. Looking up the rest from reference TRBV9 and TRBJ1-1 gives the full variable domain: DSGVTQTPKHLITATGQRVTLRCSPRSGDLSVYWYQQSLDQGLQFLIQYYNGEERAKGNILERFSAQQFPDLHSELNLSSLELGDSALYFCASSVAGQGRGNTEAFFGQGTRLTVV.

J is TRBJ2-2 and V is TRBV6-6, with 9 bases identical to TRBD2. CDR3 size: 16 residues. V dropped 8 bases and J dropped 0; count of bases not matched to a gene: 7. In germline, CDR1 is MNHNY, CDR2 SVGAGI (reference sequence). The DNA for the CDR3 is TGTGCCAGCGGAGGACTAGCGAGAACGAACACCGGGGAGCTGTTTTTT. Its protein product is CASGGLARTNTGELFF.

The chain employs TRBV28 and TRBJ1-4; 7 bases line up with TRBD1. The trim removed 4 bases at V and 5 bases at J, leaving 10 bases unmatched. This CDR3 region has 16 residues. Looked up from germline, CDR1 is MDHEN and CDR2 is SYDVKM. This chain's CDR3 is CASSSGTVGRNEKLFF. Written as DNA, the CDR3 is TGTGCCAGCAGTTCCGGGACAGTGGGAAGAAATGAAAAACTGTTTTTT.

V and J are TRBV5-1 and TRBJ1-5, with 7 bases matching TRBD1. Germline loops: CDR1 SGHRS, CDR2 YFSETQ. This CDR3 is built from 16 residues. Germline trimming cut 0 bases from V and 4 bases from J; bases unmatched to any gene: 7. The CDR3 sequence: CASSLGDGTANQPQHF. CDR3 bases: TGCGCCAGCAGCTTGGGGGACGGGACAGCAAATCAGCCCCAGCATTTT.

This sequence joins TRBV6-5 and TRBJ2-3, with a tentative D call TRBD1 (6 bases). The length of the CDR3 is 14 residues. Germline V CDR1 and CDR2: MNHEY, SVGAGI. V gave up 6 bases and J gave up 0 bases, with 10 bases separating them. DNA of the CDR3: TGTGCCAGCAGGTGGGACAAAAGCACAGATACGCAGTATTTT. As protein: CASRWDKSTDTQYF.

This chain links TRBV27 with TRBJ2-7, with TRBD1 identical over 10 bases. Germline V gene lookup returns CDR1 MNHEY and CDR2 SMNVEV (reference sequence). CDR3 length: 16 amino acids. The V gene end was trimmed by 2 bases and the J gene end by 3 bases; junction bases not matched to a gene: 7. The CDR3 is CASSLSRQGANYEQYF. The CDR3 coding sequence is TGTGCCAGCAGTTTAAGCCGACAGGGGGCCAACTACGAGCAGTACTTC.

The chain employs TRBV28 and TRBJ1-2; possibly TRBD1 for D (6 bases). The CDR3 spans 15 residues. Trimming cost V 5 bases and J 4 bases, with 17 bases left between them. Germline-derived CDR1 and CDR2 are MDHEN and SYDVKM. CDR3 nucleotides: TGTGCCAGCAGTAGCATGTCCGGACAGTTCTATGGCTACACCTTC. Amino acid sequence: CASSSMSGQFYGYTF.

The genes are TRBV5-1 and TRBJ2-5; TRBD2 matches 8 bases. V gave up 3 bases and J gave up 5 bases; unmatched junction bases: 12. This CDR3 has 16 residues. The germline CDR1 and CDR2 sequences are SGHRS and YFSETQ. CDR3 bases: TGCGCCAGCAGCTCGGGGGGGCTAGCCCACCGTGAGACCCAGTACTTC. Residues: CASSSGGLAHRETQYF.

This chain links TRBV25-1 with TRBJ1-4; D gene uncertain. The CDR3 has 18 amino acids. The germline gives CDR1 MGHDK, CDR2 SYGVNS. V was trimmed by 1 base and J by 0 bases, leaving 15 bases between them. CDR3 coding DNA: TGTGCCAGCAGTGAATCTAGACTTCAAGCCGCAACTAATGAAAAACTGTTTTTT. It codes for CASSESRLQAATNEKLFF.

For this clone: Distinct nucleotide sequences in the sample also encode this CDR3. The gene calls are TRBV5-1 and TRBJ2-3; TRBD2 agrees at 8 bases. Germline lookup yields CDR1 SGHRS and CDR2 YFSETQ. There are 16 residues in the CDR3. J was trimmed by 1 base and V by 1 base; bases with no gene match: 5. CDR3 nucleotides: TGCGCCAGCAGCTTGTGGCTAGCGGGTGGCACAGATACGCAGTATTTT. Its translation is CASSLWLAGGTDTQYF. Together with reference TRBV5-1 and TRBJ2-3, the CDR3 gives the full variable domain: KAGVTQTPRYLIKTRGQQVTLSCSPISGHRSVSWYQQTPGQGLQFLFEYFSETQRNKGNFPGRFSGRQFSNSRSEMNVSTLELGDSALYLCASSLWLAGGTDTQYFGPGTRLTVL.

The V gene is TRBV27, the J gene TRBJ2-5; D unresolved. Trimming removed 3 bases from V and 0 bases from J, with 5 bases in between. In germline, CDR1 is MNHEY, CDR2 SMNVEV (reference sequence). The CDR3 has 13 residues. CDR3 in DNA: TGTGCCAGCAGTTTCTTAAACCAAGAGACCCAGTACTTC. Amino acid sequence: CASSFLNQETQYF.

The genes are TRBV5-6 and TRBJ2-7; the D gene is possibly TRBD1 (5 bases). The CDR3 length is 14 residues. Germline V gives CDR1 SGHDT, CDR2 YYEEEE. V lost 4 bases to trimming and J lost 0 bases, with 11 bases between them. This CDR3 reads CASSTRQNSYEQYF. CDR3 bases: TGTGCCAGCAGCACCCGACAGAACTCCTACGAGCAGTACTTC.

This clone was detected only once. The chain employs TRBV2 and TRBJ2-7; 8 bases are a match to TRBD2. Germline CDR1 is SNHLY and CDR2 is FYNNEI. The junction had 6 bases not matched to a gene; V was cut back by 2 bases and J by 3 bases. The CDR3 runs 15 residues. The CDR3 sequence: CASSERREGIYEQYF. CDR3 DNA: TGTGCCAGCAGTGAACGACGGGAGGGCATCTACGAGCAGTACTTC.

The chain has TRBV4-3 and TRBJ2-2, with D perhaps TRBD2 (5 bases). Per the germline V gene, CDR1 is LGHNA and CDR2 is YSLEER. Trimming took 1 base from V and 3 from J, leaving 9 bases between them. CDR3 length: 15 amino acids. The CDR3 nucleotides are TGCGCCAGCAGCCAAGGAGCGGCCGACACCGGGGAGCTGTTTTTT. Translating it yields CASSQGAADTGELFF.

The chain links TRBV28 to TRBJ2-1; TRBD1 agrees at 7 bases. V was clipped by 6 bases and J by 4 bases; unmatched bases: 3. The CDR3 has 13 residues. The germline gives CDR1 MDHEN, CDR2 SYDVKM. In DNA, the CDR3 is TGTGCCAGCAGACCCAGGGGGTACAATGAGCAGTTCTTC. It codes for CASRPRGYNEQFF.

The chain joins TRBV11-3 to TRBJ2-1; no clear D gene. Germline values: CDR1 SGHNT, CDR2 YENEEA. The germline V and J ends were trimmed by 1 base and 4 bases, with 8 bases remaining between them. The CDR3 is 14 amino acids. Here the CDR3 DNA reads TGTGCCAGCAGCTTAGGGTCCCGGTACAATGAGCAGTTCTTC. Encoded protein: CASSLGSRYNEQFF.

V and J are TRBV28 and TRBJ1-5, with a weak D call TRBD1 (5 bases). The CDR3 has 13 amino acids. Trimming took 6 bases from V and 4 from J, leaving 10 bases between them. Germline lookup yields CDR1 MDHEN and CDR2 SYDVKM. As DNA, the CDR3 is TGTGCCAGCAGGGACAACAGGAATCAGCCCCAGCATTTT. Translating it yields CASRDNRNQPQHF.

V is TRBV2 and J is TRBJ2-3; 12 positions agree with TRBD2. V was pared by 0 bases and J by 8 bases, with 9 bases of the junction left unmatched. The germline V gene encodes CDR1 SNHLY and CDR2 FYNNEI. The CDR3 has 17 residues. CDR3 region: CASSEALRLAGVATQYF. In nucleotides, the CDR3 is TGTGCCAGCAGTGAAGCGCTTCGACTAGCGGGAGTGGCTACGCAGTATTTT.

The chain recombines TRBV5-1 with TRBJ2-2; D unclear. Germline V CDR1 and CDR2: SGHRS, YFSETQ. Trimming took 4 bases from V and 4 from J, leaving 14 bases between them. This CDR3 has 15 amino acids. CDR3 loop: CASSGLGQSTGELFF. The CDR3 DNA is TGCGCCAGCAGCGGGCTTGGCCAAAGCACCGGGGAGCTGTTTTTT. The full variable domain, completed using reference TRBV5-1 and TRBJ2-2, is KAGVTQTPRYLIKTRGQQVTLSCSPISGHRSVSWYQQTPGQGLQFLFEYFSETQRNKGNFPGRFSGRQFSNSRSEMNVSTLELGDSALYLCASSGLGQSTGELFFGEGSRLTVL.

The chain links TRBV5-4 to TRBJ2-3; tentative D call: TRBD2 (5 bases). Looked up from germline, CDR1 is SGHNT and CDR2 is YYREEE (reference sequence). The V end lost 4 bases, the J end lost 0 bases, and 9 bases lay between the germline ends. This CDR3 has 14 amino acids. This CDR3 reads CASSTSGSTDTQYF. The CDR3 coding sequence is TGTGCCAGCAGCACTTCGGGGAGCACAGATACGCAGTATTTT.

This clone was detected once. The gene calls are TRBV6-1 and TRBJ2-7; D is undetermined. CDR1 and CDR2 from the germline V gene are MNHNS and SASEGT. The CDR3 length is 12 residues. V lost 9 bases and J lost 5, with 14 bases in between. CDR3 residues: CASTATSNEQYF. CDR3 DNA: TGTGCCAGTACTGCGACTTCAAACGAGCAGTACTTC.

CDR3 amino acids: CASSLRLDSQETQYF. In nucleotides, the CDR3 is TGCGCCAGCAGCTTGCGGTTGGACTCCCAAGAGACCCAGTACTTC. The rearrangement joins TRBV5-1 to TRBJ2-5; perhaps TRBD2 as D (5 bases). V gave up 1 base and J gave up 1 base, with 11 bases separating them. There are 15 residues in the CDR3. Germline CDR1 reads SGHRS; CDR2 reads YFSETQ.

The chain combines TRBV28 with TRBJ1-2; D is uncertain. Trimming cost V 6 bases and J 4 bases, with 18 bases left between them. Germline CDR1 and CDR2: MDHEN and SYDVKM. CDR3 length: 15 amino acids. CDR3 in DNA: TGTGCCAGCAGCCTAAACAGCGGACTTGGCTATGGCTACACCTTC. This gives the protein CASSLNSGLGYGYTF.

This chain connects TRBV18 to TRBJ2-2, with D maybe TRBD1 (6 bases). The CDR3 spans 14 residues. The germline gives CDR1 KGHSH, CDR2 LQKENI. The V and J ends lost 5 bases and 6 bases respectively, with 13 bases between them. As DNA, the CDR3 is TGTGCCAGCTCATCAGGGGCTGAGGCCGGGGAGCTGTTTTTT. Translating gives CASSSGAEAGELFF.